The 8 T cell receptor beta chains below were found in one sample sequenced in a study of siplizumab effects on memory and regulatory T cells. Sequenced by immunoSEQ multiplex PCR; TCRdb stores in-frame clones only, minus some. Of about 62,000 clones listed, about 80% are singletons. Sequencing was carried out using memory CD4+ T cells sorted from blood. The origin of the receptors is a human donor in good health.

V and J are TRBV28 and TRBJ2-7; weak D call: TRBD2 (5 bases). CDR3 size: 15 residues. The ends were cut back, 6 bases at V and 0 bases at J, with 15 bases in the middle. From germline, CDR1 is MDHEN and CDR2 SYDVKM. CDR3 sequence (DNA): TGTGCCAGCAGAGACTCGAGGGCCCTCTCCTACGAGCAGTACTTC. As protein: CASRDSRALSYEQYF.

This clone came up once. This chain uses TRBV18 with TRBJ1-2; possible D gene TRBD1, 6 bases. V lost 6 bases and J lost 0, with 11 bases in between. Germline V gene sequence: CDR1 KGHSH, CDR2 LQKENI. This CDR3 contains 14 residues. The CDR3 protein is CASSRGTSNYGYTF. CDR3 bases: TGTGCCAGCTCCCGGGGGACATCTAACTATGGCTACACCTTC.

This chain joins TRBV14 and TRBJ1-2; D perhaps matches TRBD1 (6 bases). The CDR3 has 15 amino acids. V shed 2 bases and J shed 7 bases, with 17 bases lying between them. Germline V CDR1 and CDR2: SGHDN, FVKESK. CDR3 sequence: CASSQTQGSLGGYTF. CDR3 bases: TGTGCCAGCAGCCAAACACAGGGATCTCTTGGTGGCTACACCTTC.

V gene TRBV7-9 combines with J gene TRBJ2-6; no clear D gene. The CDR3 has 16 residues. V lost 4 bases, J lost 1 base, and 11 bases lay in between. Germline CDR1 SEHNR, CDR2 FQNEAQ (reference sequence). The CDR3 here is CASSSSPYSGANVLTF. In DNA, the CDR3 is TGTGCCAGCAGCTCCTCGCCCTATTCTGGGGCCAACGTCCTGACTTTC.

The rearrangement uses TRBV7-2 and TRBJ2-7, with no clear D. CDR3 size: 12 residues. V was cut by 3 bases and J by 2 bases, with 5 bases left in between. CDR1 is SGHTA, CDR2 FQGNSA, per germline. DNA of the CDR3: TGTGCCAGCAGCTTTTCCCCCTACGAGCAGTACTTC. Encoded protein: CASSFSPYEQYF.

V and J are TRBV7-9 and TRBJ2-2, with D possibly being TRBD1 (6 bases). The CDR3 consists of 15 residues. The V end was cut by 0 bases, the J end by 5 bases, with 10 bases between. The germline gives CDR1 SEHNR, CDR2 FQNEAQ (reference sequence). CDR3 protein: CASSLARGITGELFF. CDR3 coding DNA: TGTGCCAGCAGCTTAGCCAGGGGTATTACCGGGGAGCTGTTTTTT. Combining the CDR3 with reference TRBV7-9 and TRBJ2-2 gives the whole variable domain DTGVSQNPRHKITKRGQNVTFRCDPISEHNRLYWYRQTLGQGPEFLTYFQNEAQLEKSRLLSDRFSAERPKGSFSTLEIQRTEQGDSAMYLCASSLARGITGELFFGEGSRLTVL.

The rearrangement links TRBV6-4 to TRBJ1-6, with D unclear. Trimming cost V 2 bases and J 3 bases, with 26 bases left between them. The CDR3 sequence is 21 residues long. The germline CDR1 and CDR2 sequences are MRHNA and SNTAGT. The CDR3 coding sequence is TGTGCCAGCAGTGACCGTTCGAGGCCGACCAAAATATGGTGCTATAATTCACCCCTCCACTTT. It codes for CASSDRSRPTKIWCYNSPLHF.

The CDR3 DNA sequence: TGTGCCAGCAGTTTTTCCGACAGGGGTGGCGGCTACACCTTC. As protein: CASSFSDRGGGYTF. The chain recombines TRBV27 with TRBJ1-2, with TRBD1 matching over 8 bases. With V trimmed by 3 bases and J by 8 bases, 8 bases remained unmatched. Germline CDR1 and CDR2: MNHEY and SMNVEV (reference sequence). CDR3 size: 14 residues.